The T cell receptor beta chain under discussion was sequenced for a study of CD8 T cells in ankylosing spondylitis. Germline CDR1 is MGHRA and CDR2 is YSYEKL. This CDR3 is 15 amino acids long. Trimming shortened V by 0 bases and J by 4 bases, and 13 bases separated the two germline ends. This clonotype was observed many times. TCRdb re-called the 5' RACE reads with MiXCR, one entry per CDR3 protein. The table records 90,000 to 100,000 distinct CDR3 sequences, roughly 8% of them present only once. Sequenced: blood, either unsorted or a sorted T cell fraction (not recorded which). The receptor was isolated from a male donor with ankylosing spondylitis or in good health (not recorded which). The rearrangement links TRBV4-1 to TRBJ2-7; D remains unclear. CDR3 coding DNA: TGCGCCAGCAGCCAAGAAACGGGCGCAATTTACGAGCAGTACTTC. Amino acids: CASSQETGAIYEQYF.